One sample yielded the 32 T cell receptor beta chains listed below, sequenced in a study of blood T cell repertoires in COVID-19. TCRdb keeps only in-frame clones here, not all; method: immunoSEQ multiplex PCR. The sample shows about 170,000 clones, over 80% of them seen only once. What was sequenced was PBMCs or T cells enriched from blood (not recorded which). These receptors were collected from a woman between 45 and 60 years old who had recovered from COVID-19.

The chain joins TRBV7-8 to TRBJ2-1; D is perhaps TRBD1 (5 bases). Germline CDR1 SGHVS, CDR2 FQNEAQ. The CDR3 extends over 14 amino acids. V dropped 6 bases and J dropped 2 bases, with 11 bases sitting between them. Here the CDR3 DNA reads TGTGCCAGCAGTCCGGCAGGGACCTACAATGAGCAGTTCTTC. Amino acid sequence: CASSPAGTYNEQFF.

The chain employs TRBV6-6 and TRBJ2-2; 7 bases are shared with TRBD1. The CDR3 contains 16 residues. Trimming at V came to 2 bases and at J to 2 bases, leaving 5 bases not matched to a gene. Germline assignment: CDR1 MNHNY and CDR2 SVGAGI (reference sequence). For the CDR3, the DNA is TGTGCCAGCAGTTACAGACAGGGCTCTAACACCGGGGAGCTGTTTTTT. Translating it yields CASSYRQGSNTGELFF.

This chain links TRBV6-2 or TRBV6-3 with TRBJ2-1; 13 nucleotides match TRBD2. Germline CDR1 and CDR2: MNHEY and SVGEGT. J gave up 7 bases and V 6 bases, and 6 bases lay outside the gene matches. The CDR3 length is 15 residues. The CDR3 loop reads CASSRTSGSGNEQFF. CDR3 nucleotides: TGTGCCAGCAGCCGGACTAGCGGGAGTGGTAATGAGCAGTTCTTC.

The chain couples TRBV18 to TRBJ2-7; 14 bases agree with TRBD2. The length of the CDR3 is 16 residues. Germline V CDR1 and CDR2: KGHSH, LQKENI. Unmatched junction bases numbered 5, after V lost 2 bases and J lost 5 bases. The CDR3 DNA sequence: TGTGCCAGCTCACCATCGGGACTAGCGGGAGTGAACGAGCAGTACGTC. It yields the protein CASSPSGLAGVNEQYV.

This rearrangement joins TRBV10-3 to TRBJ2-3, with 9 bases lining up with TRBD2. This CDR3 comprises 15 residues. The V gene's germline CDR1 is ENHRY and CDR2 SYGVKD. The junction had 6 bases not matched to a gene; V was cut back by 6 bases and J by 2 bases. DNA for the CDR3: TGTGCCATCAGGGCCGCGGGAGGGGTCACAGATACGCAGTATTTT. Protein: CAIRAAGGVTDTQYF.

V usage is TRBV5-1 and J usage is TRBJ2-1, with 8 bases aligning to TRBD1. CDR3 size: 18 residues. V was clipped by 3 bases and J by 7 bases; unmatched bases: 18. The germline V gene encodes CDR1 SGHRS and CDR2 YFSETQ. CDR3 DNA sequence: TGCGCCAGCAGCTCGCCCGACAGGGGTTCAAGGTCTTTGAATGAGCAGTTCTTC. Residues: CASSSPDRGSRSLNEQFF.

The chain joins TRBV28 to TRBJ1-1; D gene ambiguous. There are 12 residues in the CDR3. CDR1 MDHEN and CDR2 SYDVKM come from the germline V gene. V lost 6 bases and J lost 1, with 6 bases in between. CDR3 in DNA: TGTGCCAGCAGATTGAGGAACACTGAAGCTTTCTTT. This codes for CASRLRNTEAFF.

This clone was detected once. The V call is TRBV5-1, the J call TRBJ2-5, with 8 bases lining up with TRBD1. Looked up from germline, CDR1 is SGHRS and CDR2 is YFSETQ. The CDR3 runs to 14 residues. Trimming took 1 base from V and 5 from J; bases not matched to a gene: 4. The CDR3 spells CASSLNRGEETQYF. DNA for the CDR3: TGCGCCAGCAGCTTGAACAGGGGGGAGGAGACCCAGTACTTC.

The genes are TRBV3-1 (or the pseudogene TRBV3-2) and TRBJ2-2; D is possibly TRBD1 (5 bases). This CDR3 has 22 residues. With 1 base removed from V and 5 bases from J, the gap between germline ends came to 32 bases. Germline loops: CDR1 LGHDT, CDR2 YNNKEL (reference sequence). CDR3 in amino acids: CASSQGTDTNPSKIFRTGELFF. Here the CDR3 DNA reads TGTGCCAGCAGCCAAGGAACGGACACAAACCCGTCCAAAATCTTCAGGACCGGGGAGCTGTTTTTT.

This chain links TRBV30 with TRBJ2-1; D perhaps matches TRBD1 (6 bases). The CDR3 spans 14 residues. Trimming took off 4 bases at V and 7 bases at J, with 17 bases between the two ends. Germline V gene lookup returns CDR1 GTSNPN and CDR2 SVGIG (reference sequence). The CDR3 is CAWTLGAGENEQFF. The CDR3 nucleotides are TGTGCCTGGACTCTAGGGGCAGGGGAGAATGAGCAGTTCTTC.

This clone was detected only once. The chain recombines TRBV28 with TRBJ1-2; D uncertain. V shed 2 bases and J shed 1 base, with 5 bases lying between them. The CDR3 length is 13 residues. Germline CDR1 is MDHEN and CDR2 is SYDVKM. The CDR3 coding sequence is TGTGCCAGCAGTTTAAAACTTAACTATGGCTACACCTTC. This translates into CASSLKLNYGYTF.

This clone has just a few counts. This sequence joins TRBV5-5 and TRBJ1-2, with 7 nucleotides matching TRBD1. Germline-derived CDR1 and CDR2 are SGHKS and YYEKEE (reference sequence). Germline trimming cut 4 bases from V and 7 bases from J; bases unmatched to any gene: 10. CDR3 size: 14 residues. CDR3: CASSVHSTGFGYTF. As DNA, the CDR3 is TGTGCCAGCAGCGTCCATTCGACAGGGTTTGGCTACACCTTC.

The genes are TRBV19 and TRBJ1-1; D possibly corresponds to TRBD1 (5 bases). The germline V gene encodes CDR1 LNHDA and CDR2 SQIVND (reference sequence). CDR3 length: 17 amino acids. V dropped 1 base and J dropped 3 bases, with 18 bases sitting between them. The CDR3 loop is CASSIGQGGSGDTEAFF. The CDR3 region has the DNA TGTGCCAGTAGTATAGGGCAGGGAGGCTCAGGCGACACTGAAGCTTTCTTT. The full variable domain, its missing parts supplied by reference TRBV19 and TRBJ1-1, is DGGITQSPKYLFRKEGQNVTLSCEQNLNHDAMYWYRQDPGQGLRLIYYSQIVNDFQKGDIAEGYSVSREKKESFPLTVTSAQKNPTAFYLCASSIGQGGSGDTEAFFGQGTRLTVV.

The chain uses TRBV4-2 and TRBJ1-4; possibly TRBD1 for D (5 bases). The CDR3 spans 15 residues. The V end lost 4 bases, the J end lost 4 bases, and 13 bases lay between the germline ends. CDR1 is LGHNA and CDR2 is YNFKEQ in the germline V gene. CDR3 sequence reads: CASSLSPGDNEKLFF. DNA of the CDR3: TGTGCCAGCAGCCTTTCCCCGGGGGATAATGAAAAACTGTTTTTT.

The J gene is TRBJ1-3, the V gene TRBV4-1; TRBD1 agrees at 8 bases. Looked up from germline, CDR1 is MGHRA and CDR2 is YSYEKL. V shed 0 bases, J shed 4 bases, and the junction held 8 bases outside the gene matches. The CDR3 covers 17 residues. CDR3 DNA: TGCGCCAGCAGCCAAGATGGACAGGGCATTAAGGGAAACACCATATATTTT. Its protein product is CASSQDGQGIKGNTIYF.

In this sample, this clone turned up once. This CDR3 is CASSDGQGHTEAFF. The CDR3 DNA follows: TGCGCCAGCAGTGATGGGCAGGGGCACACTGAAGCTTTCTTT. The V and J genes are TRBV10-2 and TRBJ1-1; D possibly corresponds to TRBD1 (6 bases). The CDR3 contains 14 residues. V lost 3 bases to trimming and J lost 3 bases, with 11 bases between them. The germline V gene has CDR1 WSHSY and CDR2 SAAADI.

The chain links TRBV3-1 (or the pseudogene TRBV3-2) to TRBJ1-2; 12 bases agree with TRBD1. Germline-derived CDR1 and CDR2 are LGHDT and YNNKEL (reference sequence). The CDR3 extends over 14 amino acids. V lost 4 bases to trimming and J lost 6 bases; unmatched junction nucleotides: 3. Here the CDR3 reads CASSRDRGLHGYTF. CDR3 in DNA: TGTGCCAGCAGCCGGGACAGGGGGCTACATGGCTACACCTTC.

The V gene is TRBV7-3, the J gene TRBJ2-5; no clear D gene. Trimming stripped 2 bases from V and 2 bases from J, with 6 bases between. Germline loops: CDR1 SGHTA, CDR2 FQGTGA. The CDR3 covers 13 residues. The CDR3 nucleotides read TGTGCCAGCAGCTTAGTAGAGCAAGAGACCCAGTACTTC. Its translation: CASSLVEQETQYF.

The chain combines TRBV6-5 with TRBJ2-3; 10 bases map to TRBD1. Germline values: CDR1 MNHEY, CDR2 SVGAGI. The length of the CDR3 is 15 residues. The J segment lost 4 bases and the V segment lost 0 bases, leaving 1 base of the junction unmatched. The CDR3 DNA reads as TGTGCCAGCAGTTACTCGGGGACAGGGGCAGATACGCAGTATTTT. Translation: CASSYSGTGADTQYF.

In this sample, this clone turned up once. The CDR3 loop reads CASSLQGAGVGTEAFF. As DNA, the CDR3 is TGTGCCAGCAGCCTCCAGGGGGCCGGGGTTGGCACTGAAGCTTTCTTT. The V gene is TRBV7-2, the J gene TRBJ1-1, with 8 bases matching TRBD1. The CDR3 contains 16 residues. CDR1 is SGHTA, CDR2 FQGNSA, per germline. J gave up 4 bases and V 5 bases, and 12 bases lay outside the gene matches.

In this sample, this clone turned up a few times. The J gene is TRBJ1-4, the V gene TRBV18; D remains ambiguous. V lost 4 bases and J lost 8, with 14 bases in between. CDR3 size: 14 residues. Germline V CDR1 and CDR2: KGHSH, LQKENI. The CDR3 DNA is TGTGCCAGCTCACTGTCCCCGACGGGGGAAAAACTGTTTTTT. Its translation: CASSLSPTGEKLFF. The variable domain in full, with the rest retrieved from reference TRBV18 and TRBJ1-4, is NAGVMQNPRHLVRRRGQEARLRCSPMKGHSHVYWYRQLPEEGLKFMVYLQKENIIDESGMPKERFSAEFPKEGPSILRIQQVVRGDSAAYFCASSLSPTGEKLFFGSGTQLSVL.

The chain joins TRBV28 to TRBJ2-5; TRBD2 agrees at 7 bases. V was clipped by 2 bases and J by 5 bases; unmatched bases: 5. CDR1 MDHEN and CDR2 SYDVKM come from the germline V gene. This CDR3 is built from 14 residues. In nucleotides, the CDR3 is TGTGCCAGCAGTTTAATAAGGGAGGGGGAGACCCAGTACTTC. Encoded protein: CASSLIREGETQYF.

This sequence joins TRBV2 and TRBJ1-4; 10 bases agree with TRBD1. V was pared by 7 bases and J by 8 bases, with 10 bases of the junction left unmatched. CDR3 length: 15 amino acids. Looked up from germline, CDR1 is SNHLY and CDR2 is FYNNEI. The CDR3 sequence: CASIYPGQGKEKLFF. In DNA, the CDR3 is TGTGCCAGCATCTACCCGGGACAGGGGAAGGAAAAACTGTTTTTT.

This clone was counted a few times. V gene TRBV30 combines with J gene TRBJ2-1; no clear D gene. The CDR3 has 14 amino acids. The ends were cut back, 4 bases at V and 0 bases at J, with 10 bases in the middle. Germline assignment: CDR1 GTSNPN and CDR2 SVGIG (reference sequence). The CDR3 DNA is TGTGCCTGGAACGTAGCCCCCTCCTACAATGAGCAGTTCTTC. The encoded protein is CAWNVAPSYNEQFF.

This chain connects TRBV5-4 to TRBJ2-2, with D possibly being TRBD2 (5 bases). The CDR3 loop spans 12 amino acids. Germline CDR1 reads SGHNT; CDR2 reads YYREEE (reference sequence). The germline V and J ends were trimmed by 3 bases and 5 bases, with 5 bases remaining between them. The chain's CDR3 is CASSWRTGELFF. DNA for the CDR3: TGTGCCAGCAGCTGGAGGACCGGGGAGCTGTTTTTT.

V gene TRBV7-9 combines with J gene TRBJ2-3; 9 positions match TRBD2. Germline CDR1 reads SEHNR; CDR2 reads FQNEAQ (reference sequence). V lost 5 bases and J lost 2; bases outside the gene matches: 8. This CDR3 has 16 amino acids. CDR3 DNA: TGTGCCAGCAGCCGGATAGCGGGAGACCCCACAGATACGCAGTATTTT. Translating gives CASSRIAGDPTDTQYF.

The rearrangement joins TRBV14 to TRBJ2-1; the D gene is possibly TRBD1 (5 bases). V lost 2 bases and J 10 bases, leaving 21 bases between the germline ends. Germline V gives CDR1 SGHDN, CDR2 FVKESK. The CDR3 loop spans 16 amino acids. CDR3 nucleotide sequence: TGTGCCAGCAGCCAAACAGGATCAGGATCCCTTCGAGAGCAGTTCTTC. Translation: CASSQTGSGSLREQFF.

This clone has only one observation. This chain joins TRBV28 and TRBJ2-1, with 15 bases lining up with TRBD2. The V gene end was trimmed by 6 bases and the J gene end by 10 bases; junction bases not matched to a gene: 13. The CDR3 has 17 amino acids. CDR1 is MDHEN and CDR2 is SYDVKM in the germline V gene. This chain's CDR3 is CASSPGLAGGPVGEQFF. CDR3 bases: TGTGCCAGCAGCCCAGGACTAGCGGGAGGGCCGGTCGGCGAGCAGTTCTTC.

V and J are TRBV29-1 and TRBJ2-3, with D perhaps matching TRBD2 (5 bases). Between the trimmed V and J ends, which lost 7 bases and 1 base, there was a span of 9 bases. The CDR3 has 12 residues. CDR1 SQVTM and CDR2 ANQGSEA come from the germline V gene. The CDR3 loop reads CSAGSGTDTQYF. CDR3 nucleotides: TGCAGCGCTGGTAGCGGCACAGATACGCAGTATTTT.

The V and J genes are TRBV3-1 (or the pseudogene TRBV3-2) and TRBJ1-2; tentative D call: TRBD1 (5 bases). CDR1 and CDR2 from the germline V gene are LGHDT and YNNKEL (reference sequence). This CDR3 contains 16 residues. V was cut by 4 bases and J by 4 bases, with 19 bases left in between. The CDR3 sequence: CASSPREGRGSYGYTF. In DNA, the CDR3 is TGTGCCAGCAGCCCAAGAGAGGGGAGGGGTAGCTATGGCTACACCTTC.

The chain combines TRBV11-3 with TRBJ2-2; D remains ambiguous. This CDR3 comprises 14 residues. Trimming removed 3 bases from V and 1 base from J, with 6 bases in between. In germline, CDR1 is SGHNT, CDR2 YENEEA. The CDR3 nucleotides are TGTGCCAGCAGCTTCGGTCAGAACACCGGGGAGCTGTTTTTT. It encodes CASSFGQNTGELFF. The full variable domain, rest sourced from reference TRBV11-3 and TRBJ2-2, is EAGVVQSPRYKIIEKKQPVAFWCNPISGHNTLYWYLQNLGQGPELLIRYENEEAVDDSQLPKDRFSAERLKGVDSTLKIQPAELGDSAVYLCASSFGQNTGELFFGEGSRLTVL.

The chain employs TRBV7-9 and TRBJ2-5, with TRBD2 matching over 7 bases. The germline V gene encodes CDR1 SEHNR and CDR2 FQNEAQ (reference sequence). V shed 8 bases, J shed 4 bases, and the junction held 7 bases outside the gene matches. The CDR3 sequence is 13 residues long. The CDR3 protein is CASLGGRVETQYF. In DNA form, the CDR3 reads TGTGCCAGCTTGGGCGGGAGAGTAGAGACCCAGTACTTC.